A single sample gave rise to the 10 T cell receptor beta chains below, sequenced in a study of blood T cell repertoires in COVID-19. TCRdb's copy holds only in-frame clones and misses some; the assay was immunoSEQ multiplex PCR. The table has around 100,000 clones, more than 75% seen once. Sequencing was done on a sample of peripheral blood. The source is a man aged 40-50 years with acute or convalescent COVID-19.

V usage is TRBV3-1 (or the pseudogene TRBV3-2) and J usage is TRBJ1-1; 10 bases fit TRBD1. The CDR3 is 16 amino acids. Germline loops: CDR1 LGHDT, CDR2 YNNKEL (reference sequence). J lost 1 base, V lost 6 bases, and 8 bases had no gene match. CDR3 sequence (DNA): TGTGCCAGCAGTAACCGACAGGGGGCCCAGAACACTGAAGCTTTCTTT. Amino acid sequence: CASSNRQGAQNTEAFF.

V gene TRBV10-3 combines with J gene TRBJ2-7, with TRBD2 matching over 11 bases. V shed 5 bases, J shed 3 bases, and the junction held 6 bases outside the gene matches. Germline CDR1 ENHRY, CDR2 SYGVKD. This CDR3 has 15 residues. CDR3 protein: CAISPGTSGSYEQYF. The CDR3 bases are TGTGCCATCAGTCCCGGGACTAGCGGCAGCTACGAGCAGTACTTC.

The chain recombines TRBV7-2 with TRBJ2-5; D perhaps matches TRBD1 (6 bases). This CDR3 comprises 13 residues. Germline V lookup: CDR1 SGHTA, CDR2 FQGNSA. Deletions cut 1 base from V and 3 bases from J, with 6 bases between. DNA for the CDR3: TGTGCCAGCAGCTTAGACAGGGAAGAGACCCAGTACTTC. Its translation is CASSLDREETQYF.

This CDR3 reads CASSSPDRGANEKLFF. Written as DNA, the CDR3 is TGTGCCAGCAGCTCCCCAGACAGGGGTGCTAATGAAAAACTGTTTTTT. V is TRBV7-9 and J is TRBJ1-4, with 8 bases fitting TRBD1. This CDR3 has 16 amino acids. Germline lookup yields CDR1 SEHNR and CDR2 FQNEAQ (reference sequence). V shed 4 bases and J 3 bases; nucleotides not matched to a gene: 7. Supplemented by reference TRBV7-9 and TRBJ1-4, the full variable domain reads DTGVSQNPRHKITKRGQNVTFRCDPISEHNRLYWYRQTLGQGPEFLTYFQNEAQLEKSRLLSDRFSAERPKGSFSTLEIQRTEQGDSAMYLCASSSPDRGANEKLFFGSGTQLSVL.

This chain's CDR3 is CASSQVGSEQYF. The CDR3 nucleotides read TGTGCCAGCAGCCAGGTTGGTAGCGAGCAGTACTTC. This rearrangement joins TRBV4-2 to TRBJ2-7, with D unresolved. The V gene lost 3 bases and the J gene lost 6 bases, with 9 bases spanning the gap. This CDR3 has 12 amino acids. Germline V gene data show CDR1 as LGHNA and CDR2 as YNFKEQ.

This clone occurred a few times. The chain joins TRBV6-2 or TRBV6-3 to TRBJ1-1; D is undetermined. The germline CDR1 and CDR2 sequences are MNHEY and SVGEGT. The CDR3 has 14 amino acids. The V gene lost 2 bases and the J gene lost 11 bases, with 18 bases spanning the gap. The CDR3 sequence: CASSYRRPEQGAFF. DNA of the CDR3: TGTGCCAGCAGTTACAGGAGGCCCGAGCAAGGGGCTTTCTTT.

As for this clone: Other DNA sequences in the sample encode the same CDR3. CDR3: CASSPRTGGNQPQHF. CDR3 nucleotide sequence: TGTGCCAGCTCACCAAGGACTGGGGGCAATCAGCCCCAGCATTTT. This rearrangement joins TRBV18 to TRBJ1-5; D remains ambiguous. The CDR3 spans 15 residues. The V gene's germline CDR1 is KGHSH and CDR2 LQKENI. Between the trimmed V and J ends, which lost 2 bases and 2 bases, there was a span of 10 bases.

The chain is built from TRBV9 and TRBJ1-2; 7 bases fit TRBD1. Germline CDR1 reads SGDLS; CDR2 reads YYNGEE. CDR3 length: 15 residues. The V segment lost 3 bases and the J segment 3 bases; nucleotides outside the gene matches: 8. CDR3: CASSERQGWDYGYTF. Here the CDR3 DNA reads TGTGCCAGCAGCGAGAGACAGGGTTGGGACTATGGCTACACCTTC.

The J gene is TRBJ2-3, the V gene TRBV6-1, with TRBD1 identical over 9 bases. In germline, CDR1 is MNHNS, CDR2 SASEGT. The junction had 2 bases not matched to a gene; V was cut back by 1 base and J by 6 bases. The CDR3 has 14 amino acids. The CDR3 nucleotides read TGTGCCAGCAGTGAAGGGACAGGGGTGGATACGCAGTATTTT. It codes for CASSEGTGVDTQYF.

This clone was counted a single time. The chain is built from TRBV20-1 and TRBJ2-1; D may be TRBD2 (5 bases). This CDR3 has 14 amino acids. Trimming took off 3 bases at V and 3 bases at J, with 12 bases between the two ends. Germline V CDR1 and CDR2: DFQATT, SNEGSKA (reference sequence). The CDR3 sequence: CSASNVGNYNEQFF. As DNA, the CDR3 is TGCAGTGCTAGTAACGTCGGGAACTACAATGAGCAGTTCTTC.